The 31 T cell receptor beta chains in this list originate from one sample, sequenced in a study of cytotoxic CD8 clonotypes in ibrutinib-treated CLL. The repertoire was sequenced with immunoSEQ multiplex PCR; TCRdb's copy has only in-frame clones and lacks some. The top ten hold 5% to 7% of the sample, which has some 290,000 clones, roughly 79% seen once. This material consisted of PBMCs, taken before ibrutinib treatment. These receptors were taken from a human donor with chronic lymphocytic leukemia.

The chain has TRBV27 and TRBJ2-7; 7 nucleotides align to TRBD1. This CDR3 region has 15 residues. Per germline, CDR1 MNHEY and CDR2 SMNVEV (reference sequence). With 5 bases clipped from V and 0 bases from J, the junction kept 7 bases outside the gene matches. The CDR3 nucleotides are TGTGCCAGCAGTCCCACAGGGGTCCTCTCCTACGAGCAGTACTTC. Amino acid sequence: CASSPTGVLSYEQYF.

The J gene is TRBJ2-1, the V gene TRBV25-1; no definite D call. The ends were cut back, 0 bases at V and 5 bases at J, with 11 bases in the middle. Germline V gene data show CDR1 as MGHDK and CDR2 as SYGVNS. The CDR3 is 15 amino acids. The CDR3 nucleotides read TGTGCCAGCAGTGAATATTGGAGTTTGCACAATGAGCAGTTCTTC. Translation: CASSEYWSLHNEQFF.

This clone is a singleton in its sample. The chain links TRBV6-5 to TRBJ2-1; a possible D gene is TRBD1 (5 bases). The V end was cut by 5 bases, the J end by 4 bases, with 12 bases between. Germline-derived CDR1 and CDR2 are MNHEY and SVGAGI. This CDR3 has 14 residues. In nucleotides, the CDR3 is TGTGCCAGCAGTCCCGGACACCTTTACAATGAGCAGTTCTTC. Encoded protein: CASSPGHLYNEQFF.

In DNA, the CDR3 is TGCAGCGTTGAATGGACAGAGATGAACACCGGGGAGCTGTTTTTT. This gives the protein CSVEWTEMNTGELFF. The J gene is TRBJ2-2, the V gene TRBV29-1, with a possible D match to TRBD1 (6 bases). The germline CDR1 and CDR2 sequences are SQVTM and ANQGSEA. This CDR3 region has 15 residues. Trimming took off 2 bases at V and 1 base at J, with 11 bases between the two ends.

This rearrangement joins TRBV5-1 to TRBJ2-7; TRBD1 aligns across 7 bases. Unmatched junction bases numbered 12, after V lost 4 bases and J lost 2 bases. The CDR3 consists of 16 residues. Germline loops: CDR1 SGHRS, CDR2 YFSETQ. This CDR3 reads CASSVNRGPKAYEQYF. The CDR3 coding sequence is TGCGCCAGCAGCGTAAACAGGGGACCTAAAGCCTACGAGCAGTACTTC.

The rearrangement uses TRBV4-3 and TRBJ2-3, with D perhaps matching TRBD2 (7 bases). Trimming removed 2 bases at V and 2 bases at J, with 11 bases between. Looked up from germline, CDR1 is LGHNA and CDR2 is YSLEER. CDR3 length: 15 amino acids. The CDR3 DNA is TGCGCCAGCAGCCAAAGGGGGGGGCTCACAGATACGCAGTATTTT. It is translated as CASSQRGGLTDTQYF.

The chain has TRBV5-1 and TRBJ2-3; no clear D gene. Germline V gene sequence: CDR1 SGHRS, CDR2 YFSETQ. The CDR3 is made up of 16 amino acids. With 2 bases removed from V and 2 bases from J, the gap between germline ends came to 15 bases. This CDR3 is CASSFEGRIHTDTQYF. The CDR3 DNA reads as TGCGCCAGCAGCTTCGAAGGTAGAATACACACAGATACGCAGTATTTT.

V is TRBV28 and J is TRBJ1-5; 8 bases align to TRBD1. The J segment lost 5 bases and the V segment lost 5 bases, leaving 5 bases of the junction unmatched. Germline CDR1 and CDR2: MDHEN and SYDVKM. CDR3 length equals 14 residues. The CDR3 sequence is CASSPGQGHQPQHF. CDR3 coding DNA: TGTGCCAGCAGTCCAGGACAGGGCCATCAGCCCCAGCATTTT.

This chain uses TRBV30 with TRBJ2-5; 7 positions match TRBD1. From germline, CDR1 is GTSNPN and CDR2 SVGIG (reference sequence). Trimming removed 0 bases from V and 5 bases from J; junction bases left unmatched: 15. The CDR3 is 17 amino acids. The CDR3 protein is CAWSVPGQYKLWETQYF. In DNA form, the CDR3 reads TGTGCCTGGAGTGTCCCGGGACAGTACAAACTTTGGGAGACCCAGTACTTC. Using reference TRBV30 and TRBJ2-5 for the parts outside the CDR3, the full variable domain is SQTIHQWPATLVQPVGSPLSLECTVEGTSNPNLYWYRQAAGRGLQLLFYSVGIGQISSEVPQNLSASRPQDRQFILSSKKLLLSDSGFYLCAWSVPGQYKLWETQYFGPGTRLLVL.

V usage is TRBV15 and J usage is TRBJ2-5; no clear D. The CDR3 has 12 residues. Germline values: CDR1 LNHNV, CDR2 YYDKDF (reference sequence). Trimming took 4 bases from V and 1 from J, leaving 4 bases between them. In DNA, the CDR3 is TGTGCCACCAGCAACTTCCAAGAGACCCAGTACTTC. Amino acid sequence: CATSNFQETQYF. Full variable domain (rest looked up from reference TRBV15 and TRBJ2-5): DAMVIQNPRYQVTQFGKPVTLSCSQTLNHNVMYWYQQKSSQAPKLLFHYYDKDFNNEADTPDNFQSRRPNTSFCFLDIRSPGLGDTAMYLCATSNFQETQYFGPGTRLLVL.

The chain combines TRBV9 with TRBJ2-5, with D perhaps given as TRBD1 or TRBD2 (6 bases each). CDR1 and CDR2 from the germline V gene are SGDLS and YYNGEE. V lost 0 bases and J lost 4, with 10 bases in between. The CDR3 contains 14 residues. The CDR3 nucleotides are TGTGCCAGCAGCGTAGCCGGGGGCGGAGAGACCCAGTACTTC. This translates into CASSVAGGGETQYF.

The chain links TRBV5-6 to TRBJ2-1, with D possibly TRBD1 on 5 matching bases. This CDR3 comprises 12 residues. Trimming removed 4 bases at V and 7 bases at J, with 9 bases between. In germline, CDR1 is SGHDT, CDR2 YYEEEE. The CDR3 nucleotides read TGTGCCAGCAGCCCCCCAGGGAATGAGCAGTTCTTC. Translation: CASSPPGNEQFF.

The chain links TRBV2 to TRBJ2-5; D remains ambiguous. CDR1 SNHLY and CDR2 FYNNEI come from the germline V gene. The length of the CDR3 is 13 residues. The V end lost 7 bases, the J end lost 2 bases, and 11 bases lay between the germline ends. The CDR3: CASTIVRQETQYF. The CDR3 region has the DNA TGTGCCAGCACCATCGTCAGACAAGAGACCCAGTACTTC.

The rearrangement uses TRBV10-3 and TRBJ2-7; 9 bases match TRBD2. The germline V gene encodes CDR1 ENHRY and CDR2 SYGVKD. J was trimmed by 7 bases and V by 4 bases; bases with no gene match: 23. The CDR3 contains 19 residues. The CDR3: CAISVGGLVSGSLPREQYF. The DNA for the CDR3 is TGTGCCATCAGTGTAGGTGGTTTGGTTAGCGGGAGCCTCCCTCGTGAGCAGTACTTC.

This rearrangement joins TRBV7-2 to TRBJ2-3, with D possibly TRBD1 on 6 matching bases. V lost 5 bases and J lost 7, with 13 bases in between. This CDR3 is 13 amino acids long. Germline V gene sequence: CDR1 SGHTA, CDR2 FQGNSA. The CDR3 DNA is TGTGCCAGCAGCCTCGGGACATCCCATACGCAGTATTTT. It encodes CASSLGTSHTQYF.

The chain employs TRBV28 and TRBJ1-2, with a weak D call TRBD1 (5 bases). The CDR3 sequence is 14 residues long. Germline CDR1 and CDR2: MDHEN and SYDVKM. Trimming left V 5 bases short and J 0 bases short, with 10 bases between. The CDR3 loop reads CASSPPGANYGYTF. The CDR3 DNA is TGTGCCAGCAGTCCACCGGGGGCTAACTATGGCTACACCTTC.

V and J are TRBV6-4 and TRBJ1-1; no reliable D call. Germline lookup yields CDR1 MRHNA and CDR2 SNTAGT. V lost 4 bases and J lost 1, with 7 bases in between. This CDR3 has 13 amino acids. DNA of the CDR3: TGTGCCAGCAGTGCGGGCACGAACACTGAAGCTTTCTTT. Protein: CASSAGTNTEAFF.

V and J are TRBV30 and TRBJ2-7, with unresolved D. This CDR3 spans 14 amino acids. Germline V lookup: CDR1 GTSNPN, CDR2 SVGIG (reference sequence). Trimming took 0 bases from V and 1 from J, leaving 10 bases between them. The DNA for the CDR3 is TGTGCCTGGAGTGTCTTCGGCGGTTCCTACGAGCAGTACTTC. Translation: CAWSVFGGSYEQYF.

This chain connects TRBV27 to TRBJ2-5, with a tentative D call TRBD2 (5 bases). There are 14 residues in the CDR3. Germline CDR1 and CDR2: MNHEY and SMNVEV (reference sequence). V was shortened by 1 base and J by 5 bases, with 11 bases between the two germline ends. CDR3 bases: TGTGCCAGCAGTTTATACCCAGGCGGGGAGACCCAGTACTTC. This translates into CASSLYPGGETQYF.

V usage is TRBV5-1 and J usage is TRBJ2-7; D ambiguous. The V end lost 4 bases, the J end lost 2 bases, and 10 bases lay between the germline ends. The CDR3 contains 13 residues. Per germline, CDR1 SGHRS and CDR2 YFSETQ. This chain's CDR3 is CASSPNPPYEQYF. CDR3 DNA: TGCGCCAGCAGCCCAAACCCACCCTACGAGCAGTACTTC.

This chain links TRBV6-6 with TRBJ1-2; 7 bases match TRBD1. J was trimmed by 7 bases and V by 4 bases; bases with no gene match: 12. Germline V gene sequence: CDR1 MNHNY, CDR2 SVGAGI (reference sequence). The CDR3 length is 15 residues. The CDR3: CASSSKIPNRGGYTF. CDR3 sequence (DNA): TGTGCCAGCAGTTCCAAAATCCCCAACAGGGGTGGCTACACCTTC.

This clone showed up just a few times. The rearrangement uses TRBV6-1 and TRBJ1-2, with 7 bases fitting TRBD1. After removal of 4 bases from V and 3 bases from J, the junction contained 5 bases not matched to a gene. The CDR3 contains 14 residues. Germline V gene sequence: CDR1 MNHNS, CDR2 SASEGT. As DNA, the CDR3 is TGTGCCAGCAGTGTTCGACAGGGAGACTATGGCTACACCTTC. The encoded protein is CASSVRQGDYGYTF.

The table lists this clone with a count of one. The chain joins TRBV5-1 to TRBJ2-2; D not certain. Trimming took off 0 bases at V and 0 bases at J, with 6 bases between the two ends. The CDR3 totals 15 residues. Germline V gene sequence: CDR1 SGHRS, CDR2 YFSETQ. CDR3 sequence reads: CASSLVPANTGELFF. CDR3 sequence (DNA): TGCGCCAGCAGCTTGGTGCCTGCGAACACCGGGGAGCTGTTTTTT.

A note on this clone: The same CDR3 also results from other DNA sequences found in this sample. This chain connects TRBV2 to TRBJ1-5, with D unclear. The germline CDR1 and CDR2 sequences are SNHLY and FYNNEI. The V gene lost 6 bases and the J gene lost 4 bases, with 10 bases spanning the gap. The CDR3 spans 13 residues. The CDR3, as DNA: TGTGCCAGCAGGCGGACGGTAAATCAGCCCCAGCATTTT. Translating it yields CASRRTVNQPQHF.

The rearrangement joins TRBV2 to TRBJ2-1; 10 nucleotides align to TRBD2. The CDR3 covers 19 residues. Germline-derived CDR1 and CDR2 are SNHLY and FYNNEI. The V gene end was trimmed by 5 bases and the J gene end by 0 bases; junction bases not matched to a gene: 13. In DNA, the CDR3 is TGTGCCAGCAGTATAACCCCGACATGGACTAGCGGCTCCTACAATGAGCAGTTCTTC. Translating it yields CASSITPTWTSGSYNEQFF.

CDR3: CASGGLAIHEQYF. Here the CDR3 DNA reads TGTGCCAGCGGGGGACTAGCGATCCACGAGCAGTACTTC. The chain couples TRBV2 to TRBJ2-7; TRBD2 matches at 10 bases. This CDR3 region has 13 residues. From germline, CDR1 is SNHLY and CDR2 FYNNEI. Trimming at V came to 8 bases and at J to 5 bases, leaving 6 bases not matched to a gene.

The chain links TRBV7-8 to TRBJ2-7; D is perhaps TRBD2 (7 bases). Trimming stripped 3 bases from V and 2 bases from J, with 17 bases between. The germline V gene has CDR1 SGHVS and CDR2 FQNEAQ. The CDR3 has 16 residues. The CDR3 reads CASSFTRRGGTYEQYF. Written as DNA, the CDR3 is TGTGCCAGCAGCTTTACCCGGAGGGGGGGCACCTACGAGCAGTACTTC.

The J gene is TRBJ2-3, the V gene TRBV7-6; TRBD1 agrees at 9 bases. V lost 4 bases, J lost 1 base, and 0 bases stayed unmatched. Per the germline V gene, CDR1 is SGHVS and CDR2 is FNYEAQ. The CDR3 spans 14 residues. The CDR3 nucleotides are TGTGCCAGCAGCTGGACAGGGGGCACAGATACGCAGTATTTT. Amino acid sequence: CASSWTGGTDTQYF.

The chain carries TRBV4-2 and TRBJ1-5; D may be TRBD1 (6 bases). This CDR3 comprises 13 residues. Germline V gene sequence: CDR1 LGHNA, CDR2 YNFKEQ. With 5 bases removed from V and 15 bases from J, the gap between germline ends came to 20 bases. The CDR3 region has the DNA TGTGCCAGCAGCAATCAGGACAGCCTTAAACGGCATTTT. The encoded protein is CASSNQDSLKRHF.

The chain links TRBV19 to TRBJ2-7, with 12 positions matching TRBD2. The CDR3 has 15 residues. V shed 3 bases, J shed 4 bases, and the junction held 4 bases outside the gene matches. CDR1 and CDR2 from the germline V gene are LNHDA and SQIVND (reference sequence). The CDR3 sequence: CASSMRLAGGYEQYF. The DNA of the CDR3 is TGTGCCAGTAGTATGAGGCTAGCGGGAGGGTACGAGCAGTACTTC.

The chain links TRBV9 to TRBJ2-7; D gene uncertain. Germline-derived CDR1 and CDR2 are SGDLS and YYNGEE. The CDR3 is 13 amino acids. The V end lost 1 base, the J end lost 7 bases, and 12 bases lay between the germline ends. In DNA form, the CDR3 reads TGTGCCAGCAGCGTATCGTCCACCGAGGAGCAGTACTTC. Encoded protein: CASSVSSTEEQYF.